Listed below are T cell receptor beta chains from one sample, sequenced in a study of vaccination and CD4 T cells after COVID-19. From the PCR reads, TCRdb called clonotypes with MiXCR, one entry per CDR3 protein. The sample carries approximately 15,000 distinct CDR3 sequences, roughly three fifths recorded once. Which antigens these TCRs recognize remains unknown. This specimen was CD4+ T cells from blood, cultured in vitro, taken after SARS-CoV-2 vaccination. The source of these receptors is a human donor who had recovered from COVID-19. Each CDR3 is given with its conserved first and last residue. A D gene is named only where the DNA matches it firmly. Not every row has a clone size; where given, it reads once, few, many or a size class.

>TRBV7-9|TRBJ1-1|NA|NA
TGTGCCAGCAGCTTAATTGGGAGAGACACTGAAGCTTTCTTT
CASSLIGRDTEAFF
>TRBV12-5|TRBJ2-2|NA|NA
TGTGCTAGTGGCCCCGACAGGCCCACCGGGGAGCTGTTTTTT
CASGPDRPTGELFF
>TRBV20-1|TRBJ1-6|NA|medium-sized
TGCAGTGCTAGAATAGGACGGACGAGCTCCTATAATTCACCCCTCCACTTT
CSARIGRTSSYNSPLHF
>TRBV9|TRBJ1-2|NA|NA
TGTGCCAGCAGCGTAGCGGGGGGTAACGGGGAAGGCTACACCTTC
CASSVAGGNGEGYTF
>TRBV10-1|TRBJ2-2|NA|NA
TGCGCCAGCAGAGGATACAAGGTGGAAACCGGGGAGCTGTTTTTT
CASRGYKVETGELFF
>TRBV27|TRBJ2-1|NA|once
TGTGCCAGCAGTTTAGTGTCTGGGCTGCAGTTCTTC
CASSLVSGLQFF
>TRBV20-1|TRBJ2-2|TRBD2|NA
TGCAGTGCATTAAGGGGCGCCAGGAGCGGGAGGGCCCGCTCCGGGGAGCTGTTTTTT
CSALRGARSGRARSGELFF
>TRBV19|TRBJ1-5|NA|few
TGTGCCAGTAGTATTACCTCCTTTCAGCCCCAGCATTTT
CASSITSFQPQHF
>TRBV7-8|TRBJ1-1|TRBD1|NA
TGTGCCAGCAGTTTACGGGACAGGGGTTCGAACACTGAAGCTTTCTTT
CASSLRDRGSNTEAFF
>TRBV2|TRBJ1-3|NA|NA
TGTGCCAGCAGTGCCCTCGTGCAGAACACCATATATTTT
CASSALVQNTIYF
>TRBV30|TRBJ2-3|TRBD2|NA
TGTGCCTGGGGGGCGGGGCGGGGGTTTAGCACAGATACGCAGTATTTT
CAWGAGRGFSTDTQYF
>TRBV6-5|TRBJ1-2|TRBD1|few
TGTGCCAGCAGTTATCCCGGGACAGTTTCTAACTATGGCTACACCTTC
CASSYPGTVSNYGYTF
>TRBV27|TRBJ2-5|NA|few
TGTGCCAGCAGTTCCCTCGGACCGAAACAAGAGACCCAGTACTTC
CASSSLGPKQETQYF
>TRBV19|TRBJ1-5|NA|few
TGTGCCAGTAACAACAGAGACAGCAATCAGCCCCAGCATTTT
CASNNRDSNQPQHF
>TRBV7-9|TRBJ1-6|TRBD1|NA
TGTGCCAGCAGCTTCTTACCGGGACAGGGTAATTCACCCCTCCACTTT
CASSFLPGQGNSPLHF
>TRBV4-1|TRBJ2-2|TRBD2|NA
TGCGCCAGCAGCCAGAGGGGAGCTTTAGCGGGAACGAACACCGGGGAGCTGTTTTTT
CASSQRGALAGTNTGELFF
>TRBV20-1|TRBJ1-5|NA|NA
TGCAGTGCTAGAGATCTGACAAGGGTATCACAGGATCAGCCCCAGCATTTT
CSARDLTRVSQDQPQHF
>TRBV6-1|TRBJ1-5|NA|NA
TGTGCCAGCAGCCATGACAGGACTAGCAATCAGCCCCAGCATTTT
CASSHDRTSNQPQHF
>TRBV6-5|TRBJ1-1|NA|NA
TGTGCCAGCAGTTACTCGGGGGCAATGAACACTGAAGCTTTCTTT
CASSYSGAMNTEAFF
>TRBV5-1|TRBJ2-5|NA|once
TGCGCCAGCAGGCCGACAGGACAAGAGACCCAGTACTTC
CASRPTGQETQYF
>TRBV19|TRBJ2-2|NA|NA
TGTGCCAGTAGTCGACGGTCGAACACCGGGGAGCTGTTTTTT
CASSRRSNTGELFF
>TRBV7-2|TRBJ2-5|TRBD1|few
TGTGCCAGCACCCTAGACAGGGAAGAGACCCAGTACTTC
CASTLDREETQYF
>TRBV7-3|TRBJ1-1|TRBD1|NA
TGTGCCAGCAGCTTATTGGGTGGACAGGGGGTGAACACTGAAGCTTTCTTT
CASSLLGGQGVNTEAFF
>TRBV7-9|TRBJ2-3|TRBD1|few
TGTGCCAGCAGCTTAGCCCCCTGGGGTGGACAGGAGACGCAGTATTTT
CASSLAPWGGQETQYF
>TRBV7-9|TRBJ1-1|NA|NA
TGTGCCAGCAGCGAACAGTCAGGGCTGACTGAAGCTTTCTTT
CASSEQSGLTEAFF
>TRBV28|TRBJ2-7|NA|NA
TGTGCCAGCGGAAAATTAGGGCAAGCCTACGAGCAGTACTTC
CASGKLGQAYEQYF
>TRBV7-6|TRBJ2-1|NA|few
TGTGCCAGCAGCTTAGTAGGGGCGGACAATGAGCAGTTCTTC
CASSLVGADNEQFF
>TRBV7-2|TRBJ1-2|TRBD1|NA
TGTGCCAGCAGCGTACAGGGGTATGGCTACACCTTC
CASSVQGYGYTF
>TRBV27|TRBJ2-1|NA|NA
TGTGCCAGCAGTTTGGGGAGTGGAGCGGGCAATGAGCAGTTCTTC
CASSLGSGAGNEQFF
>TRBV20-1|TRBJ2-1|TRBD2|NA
TGCAGTGGGGCTAGCGGGAGTCCCCACAACTACAATGAGCAGTTCTTC
CSGASGSPHNYNEQFF
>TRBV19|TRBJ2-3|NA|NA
TGTGCCAGTAGCCGCCTCGGGGGCGGGACAGATACGCAGTATTTT
CASSRLGGGTDTQYF
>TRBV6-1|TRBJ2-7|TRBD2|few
TGTGCCAGCAGTGACCCTGGACTAGCTGCAAACTACGAGCAGTACTTC
CASSDPGLAANYEQYF
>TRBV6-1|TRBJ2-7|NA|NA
TGTGCCAGCAGTCGAGGGGCGGGGTCCTACGAGCAGTACTTC
CASSRGAGSYEQYF
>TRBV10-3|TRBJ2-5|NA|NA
TGTGCCATCAGTGAAGGGATTAGGGAGACCCAGTACTTC
CAISEGIRETQYF
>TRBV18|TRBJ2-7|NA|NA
TGTGCCAGCTCCCTTTCCCAAGCCGGGAGTTCCTACGAGCAGTACTTC
CASSLSQAGSSYEQYF
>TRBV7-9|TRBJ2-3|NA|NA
TGTGCCAGCAGCTTAGCCAGGATCCCCACAGATACGCAGTATTTT
CASSLARIPTDTQYF
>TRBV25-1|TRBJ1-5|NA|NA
TGTGCCAGCAGTGTCGGGGGGATGCGTCAGCCCCAGCATTTT
CASSVGGMRQPQHF
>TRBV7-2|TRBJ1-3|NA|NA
TGTGCCAGCAGTTCAGGGGTAGGAAACACCATATATTTT
CASSSGVGNTIYF